This TCR beta chain was documented in a study of blood T cell repertoires in COVID-19. Source study methods: Amplification from reference gene primers served as the basis for estimated nucleated cell counts. TCRdb's table, derived via immunoSEQ multiplex PCR, lists solely in-frame clones and lacks some. Clone size and V and J calls were adopted from that table, with D and trimming inferred from the DNA. The sample has over 120,000 clones; roughly 76% are singletons. The CDR3 spans 16 residues. V dropped 5 bases and J dropped 2; count of bases not matched to a gene: 7. From germline, CDR1 is SGHTA and CDR2 FQGNSA. A note on this clone: Other DNA variants within this sample encode the same CDR3.

Sequencing was performed on peripheral blood. The TCR sequence derives from a woman aged 45 to 65 with active or convalescent COVID-19. The chain links TRBV7-2 to TRBJ1-2; 11 nucleotides align to TRBD1. The CDR3 protein is CASSPRTGGLNYGYTF. The CDR3 DNA is TGTGCCAGCAGCCCCCGGACAGGGGGCCTGAACTATGGCTACACCTTC. Variable domain in full (rest from reference TRBV7-2 and TRBJ1-2): GAGVSQSPSNKVTEKGKDVELRCDPISGHTALYWYRQSLGQGLEFLIYFQGNSAPDKSGLPSDRFSAERTGGSVSTLTIQRTQQEDSAVYLCASSPRTGGLNYGYTFGSGTRLTVV.